This entry lists 18 T cell receptor beta chains sequenced from one sample in a study of early T cells in non-severe SARS-CoV-2 infection. TCRdb used MiXCR to reprocess the 5' RACE reads, holding one entry per CDR3 protein. The sample includes about 80,000 distinct CDR3 sequences, 5.5% to 7.5% of them seen just once. Sequencing input: whole blood. These receptors were collected from an adult who was a healthcare worker with PCR-confirmed SARS-CoV-2 infection or an uninfected control (not recorded which).

The J gene is TRBJ1-6, the V gene TRBV11-3; D gene uncertain. This CDR3 is built from 13 residues. CDR1 and CDR2 (germline): SGHNT, YENEEA. The germline V and J ends were trimmed by 5 bases and 6 bases, with 8 bases remaining between them. The CDR3 sequence is CASSLHGNSPLHF. The CDR3 coding sequence is TGTGCCAGCAGCCTGCATGGTAATTCACCCCTCCACTTT.

To note about this clonotype: Germline and junction disagree at one end, which may indicate a read error. CDR3 amino acids: CASSWDTSGANVLF. The CDR3 nucleotides are TGTGCCAGCAGTTGGGACACCTCTGGGGCCAACGTCCTTTTC. The chain combines TRBV6-2 or TRBV6-3 with TRBJ2-6, with D tentatively TRBD1 (6 bases). This CDR3 has 14 residues. Germline CDR1 is MNHEY and CDR2 is SVGEGT.

This clonotype was seen many times. The chain has TRBV27 and TRBJ2-3; D unclear. The V gene lost 5 bases and the J gene lost 4 bases, with 10 bases spanning the gap. Germline values: CDR1 MNHEY, CDR2 SMNVEV (reference sequence). The CDR3 sequence is 13 residues long. CDR3 nucleotide sequence: TGTGCCAGCAGTGCCTCTGGGGCAGATACGCAGTATTTT. It yields the protein CASSASGADTQYF.

This clonotype was detected ten times or more. This chain joins TRBV7-2 and TRBJ2-3; D is undetermined. V was pared by 0 bases and J by 9 bases, with 10 bases between. CDR3 size: 13 residues. Per germline, CDR1 SGHTA and CDR2 FQGNSA. The CDR3 nucleotides are TGTGCCAGCAGCTTAGCGTCCGGCGACACGCAGTATTTT. It codes for CASSLASGDTQYF. Full variable domain (missing parts from reference TRBV7-2 and TRBJ2-3): GAGVSQSPSNKVTEKGKDVELRCDPISGHTALYWYRQSLGQGLEFLIYFQGNSAPDKSGLPSDRFSAERTGGSVSTLTIQRTQQEDSAVYLCASSLASGDTQYFGPGTRLTVL.

The chain couples TRBV11-2 to TRBJ2-1; 7 bases are a match to TRBD2. J gave up 8 bases and V 0 bases, and 10 bases lay outside the gene matches. CDR1 is SGHAT, CDR2 FQNNGV, per germline. The CDR3 extends over 16 amino acids. CDR3: CASSLESAGVAYEQFF. The CDR3 DNA reads TGTGCCAGCAGCTTAGAGTCGGCGGGAGTTGCCTATGAGCAGTTCTTC.

This clonotype was picked up many times. The chain has TRBV5-1 and TRBJ2-7; TRBD1 agrees at 9 bases. V was pared by 4 bases and J by 5 bases, with 4 bases of the junction left unmatched. CDR1 is SGHRS and CDR2 is YFSETQ in the germline V gene. The length of the CDR3 is 13 residues. CDR3 sequence: CASSAGDRDEQYF. In DNA, the CDR3 is TGCGCCAGCAGCGCAGGGGACAGGGACGAGCAGTACTTC.

This clonotype showed up many times. CDR3 bases: TGCGCCAGCAGCTTGGAAGCAGACGGGACAGATACGCAGTATTTT. The encoded protein is CASSLEADGTDTQYF. The chain combines TRBV5-1 with TRBJ2-3, with no clear D. Germline CDR1 reads SGHRS; CDR2 reads YFSETQ. The CDR3 runs 15 residues. V gave up 0 bases and J gave up 3 bases, with 11 bases separating them.

The chain uses TRBV14 and TRBJ1-2; a weak D match, TRBD1 (5 bases). The CDR3 sequence is 13 residues long. Germline V lookup: CDR1 SGHDN, CDR2 FVKESK. V shed 8 bases and J shed 2 bases, with 12 bases lying between them. The CDR3 DNA is TGTGCCAGCTCCAGAGGGACCAACTATGGCTACACCTTC. Amino acid sequence: CASSRGTNYGYTF. Variable domain in full (rest from reference TRBV14 and TRBJ1-2): EAGVTQFPSHSVIEKGQTVTLRCDPISGHDNLYWYRRVMGKEIKFLLHFVKESKQDESGMPNNRFLAERTGGTYSTLKVQPAELEDSGVYFCASSRGTNYGYTFGSGTRLTVV.

The CDR3 sequence is CASSEPPNTEAFF. The CDR3, as DNA: TGTGCCAGCAGTGAGCCCCCGAACACTGAAGCTTTCTTT. The chain combines TRBV2 with TRBJ1-1; no clear D. The V gene lost 3 bases and the J gene lost 1 base, with 6 bases spanning the gap. The CDR3 has 13 residues. Looked up from germline, CDR1 is SNHLY and CDR2 is FYNNEI.

This clonotype was observed at least ten times. The genes are TRBV12-3 or TRBV12-4 and TRBJ2-1; possible D gene TRBD2, 6 bases. Trimming took 4 bases from V and 0 from J, leaving 13 bases between them. The length of the CDR3 is 16 residues. CDR3 in DNA: TGTGCCAGCAGTTGGGGGGTAGTCCTCTCCTACAATGAGCAGTTCTTC. It encodes CASSWGVVLSYNEQFF.

This clonotype was counted a few times. The rearrangement uses TRBV5-4 and TRBJ2-1; D is unresolved. The CDR3 has 13 residues. Germline V gene data show CDR1 as SGHNT and CDR2 as YYREEE (reference sequence). Trimming removed 1 base from V and 0 bases from J, with 2 bases in between. CDR3 loop: CASSLPSYNEQFF. The CDR3 DNA follows: TGTGCCAGCAGCTTGCCCTCCTACAATGAGCAGTTCTTC.

The chain joins TRBV7-9 to TRBJ2-1; no clear D. The germline V gene has CDR1 SEHNR and CDR2 FQNEAQ (reference sequence). V was clipped by 1 base and J by 3 bases, with 7 bases between them. This CDR3 spans 14 amino acids. The CDR3 DNA is TGTGCCAGCAGCTTAGGTCAGAGCTACAATGAGCAGTTCTTC. Translated, it gives CASSLGQSYNEQFF.

This clonotype has at least ten counts. The V gene is TRBV5-6, the J gene TRBJ1-2; 7 nucleotides match TRBD1. Germline V gives CDR1 SGHDT, CDR2 YYEEEE. This CDR3 comprises 14 residues. Germline trimming cut 2 bases from V and 3 bases from J; bases unmatched to any gene: 4. The CDR3 DNA sequence: TGTGCCAGCAGCTTCTCCGACAGGGACTATGGCTACACCTTC. Its protein is CASSFSDRDYGYTF. Supplemented by reference TRBV5-6 and TRBJ1-2, the full variable domain reads DAGVTQSPTHLIKTRGQQVTLRCSPKSGHDTVSWYQQALGQGPQFIFQYYEEEERQRGNFPDRFSGHQFPNYSSELNVNALLLGDSALYLCASSFSDRDYGYTFGSGTRLTVV.

This clonotype was observed at least ten times. The chain carries TRBV5-1 and TRBJ1-1; the D is unclear. Trimming took off 3 bases at V and 1 base at J, with 13 bases between the two ends. Per the germline V gene, CDR1 is SGHRS and CDR2 is YFSETQ. There are 15 residues in the CDR3. CDR3 bases: TGCGCCAGCAGCTATACCGGGTCCCCGAACACTGAAGCTTTCTTT. Translated: CASSYTGSPNTEAFF. The full variable domain, in which reference TRBV5-1 and TRBJ1-1 provide the parts outside the CDR3, is KAGVTQTPRYLIKTRGQQVTLSCSPISGHRSVSWYQQTPGQGLQFLFEYFSETQRNKGNFPGRFSGRQFSNSRSEMNVSTLELGDSALYLCASSYTGSPNTEAFFGQGTRLTVV.

Many counts were recorded for this clonotype. This chain connects TRBV7-2 to TRBJ2-7; D might be TRBD2 (7 bases). The V end was cut by 2 bases, the J end by 1 base, with 15 bases between. Looked up from germline, CDR1 is SGHTA and CDR2 is FQGNSA. This CDR3 contains 16 residues. The CDR3 sequence is CASSLTSAGHSYEQYF. For the CDR3, the DNA is TGTGCCAGCAGCTTAACATCAGCGGGACATTCCTACGAGCAGTACTTC.

In its sample, this clonotype was seen many times. The junction differs from germline at one of its ends, possibly a read error. This sequence joins TRBV2 and TRBJ2-7; D is uncertain. The V gene's germline CDR1 is SNHLY and CDR2 FYNNEI. The CDR3 is 11 amino acids. DNA of the CDR3: TGTGCCAGTAGTGTGCCCTACGAGCAGTACTTC. Translating gives CASSVPYEQYF.

In this sample, this clonotype turned up many times. The CDR3 nucleotides read TGTGCCAGCAGCCAAGGGCCAGACAGAAGCAATCAGCCCCAGCATTTT. Protein sequence: CASSQGPDRSNQPQHF. The V and J genes are TRBV3-1 and TRBJ1-5; weak D call: TRBD1 (5 bases). V lost 1 base, J lost 1 base, and 11 bases lay in between. The length of the CDR3 is 16 residues. Germline V gene data show CDR1 as LGHDT and CDR2 as YNNKEL (reference sequence).

The chain is built from TRBV28 and TRBJ2-4; no firm D call. The ends were cut back, 6 bases at V and 3 bases at J, with 18 bases in the middle. The CDR3 runs 16 residues. CDR1 MDHEN and CDR2 SYDVKM come from the germline V gene. DNA for the CDR3: TGTGCCAGCAGACCCCAGTCTGGGTTTGACAAAAACATTCAGTACTTC. It yields the protein CASRPQSGFDKNIQYF.